The 28 T cell receptor beta chains listed next were all sequenced from one sample in a study of early T cells in non-severe SARS-CoV-2 infection. MiXCR was run by TCRdb on the 5' RACE reads, yielding one entry per CDR3 protein. The sample lists about 18,000 distinct CDR3 sequences, roughly 6% occurring once. The material sequenced was whole blood. The receptors here all came from an adult who was a healthcare worker with PCR-confirmed SARS-CoV-2 infection or an uninfected control (not recorded which).

This clonotype was picked up many times. The gene calls are TRBV5-6 and TRBJ1-1; tentative D call: TRBD1 (6 bases). The CDR3 loop spans 15 amino acids. Between the trimmed V and J ends, which lost 4 bases and 4 bases, there was a span of 17 bases. The V gene's germline CDR1 is SGHDT and CDR2 YYEEEE. CDR3 coding DNA: TGTGCCAGCAGCCCCATTCAGGGGTTTAGCACTGAAGCTTTCTTT. Its translation: CASSPIQGFSTEAFF.

This clonotype was seen a single time. This chain joins TRBV9 and TRBJ2-1, with TRBD1 matching over 9 bases. Trimming cost V 4 bases and J 6 bases; bases outside gene matches: 8. CDR1 SGDLS and CDR2 YYNGEE come from the germline V gene. This CDR3 has 15 amino acids. The CDR3 region is CASSIQGALSNEQFF. The CDR3 coding sequence is TGTGCCAGCAGCATACAGGGGGCGCTTAGCAATGAGCAGTTCTTC.

The V call is TRBV4-1, the J call TRBJ2-3; 14 bases are a match to TRBD2. Germline CDR1 MGHRA, CDR2 YSYEKL. This CDR3 has 17 residues. J gave up 3 bases and V 4 bases, and 6 bases lay outside the gene matches. The CDR3 loop is CASSRGGLAGVTDTQYF. DNA for the CDR3: TGCGCCAGCAGCCGAGGGGGACTAGCGGGAGTGACAGATACGCAGTATTTT.

This clonotype came up many times. This rearrangement joins TRBV27 to TRBJ2-7; TRBD2 matches 7 bases. Germline-derived CDR1 and CDR2 are MNHEY and SMNVEV (reference sequence). The CDR3 has 14 residues. V lost 6 bases to trimming and J lost 6 bases; unmatched junction nucleotides: 11. The CDR3 DNA follows: TGTGCCAGCAGGTTTGGGGCGGGAGTCTCCGAGCAGTACTTC. Its protein product is CASRFGAGVSEQYF.

This clonotype occurred many times. The genes are TRBV4-1 and TRBJ2-2; the D is unclear. V gave up 1 base and J gave up 7 bases, with 4 bases separating them. The CDR3 covers 12 residues. Germline V CDR1 and CDR2: MGHRA, YSYEKL. This CDR3 is CASSQVVGELFF. As DNA, the CDR3 is TGCGCCAGCAGCCAAGTTGTCGGGGAGCTGTTTTTT.

This clonotype occurred a few times. The chain joins TRBV11-2 to TRBJ1-1, with 7 nucleotides matching TRBD1. The CDR3 runs to 13 residues. The V segment lost 2 bases and the J segment 9 bases; nucleotides outside the gene matches: 6. Germline V lookup: CDR1 SGHAT, CDR2 FQNNGV. CDR3 in DNA: TGTGCCAGCAGCTTAAACAGACAGGGAAAAGCTTTCTTT. Translated, it gives CASSLNRQGKAFF.

The chain employs TRBV12-5 and TRBJ2-2, with 8 bases lining up with TRBD2. The CDR3 length is 17 residues. Trimming cost V 2 bases and J 1 base; bases outside gene matches: 6. CDR1 is LGHNT, CDR2 FRNRAP, per germline. As DNA, the CDR3 is TGTGCTAGTGGTTTGCTTCCAGCGGGAGTGAACACCGGGGAGCTGTTTTTT. It is translated as CASGLLPAGVNTGELFF.

In its sample, this clonotype was seen many times. This rearrangement joins TRBV29-1 to TRBJ2-7; D tentatively fits TRBD1 or TRBD2 (5 bases each). The CDR3 has 13 amino acids. Germline lookup yields CDR1 SQVTM and CDR2 ANQGSEA. Between the trimmed V and J ends, which lost 6 bases and 4 bases, there was a span of 16 bases. CDR3 loop: CSVPRAGSYEQYF. The DNA for the CDR3 is TGCAGCGTCCCGAGGGCAGGGTCATACGAGCAGTACTTC.

The chain recombines TRBV7-2 with TRBJ1-2; 9 bases align to TRBD1. From germline, CDR1 is SGHTA and CDR2 FQGNSA. The CDR3 is 14 residues long. V was pared by 0 bases and J by 6 bases, with 2 bases of the junction left unmatched. Here the CDR3 DNA reads TGTGCCAGCAGCTTAGCGAGGACAGGGGATGGCTACACCTTC. The encoded protein is CASSLARTGDGYTF.

This clonotype came up many times. V gene TRBV12-3 or TRBV12-4 combines with J gene TRBJ2-7; D possibly corresponds to TRBD2 (5 bases). With 5 bases removed from V and 2 bases from J, the gap between germline ends came to 10 bases. The length of the CDR3 is 13 residues. Written as DNA, the CDR3 is TGTGCCAGCAGTATCGGACTGACCTACGAGCAGTACTTC. It specifies CASSIGLTYEQYF.

This clonotype rates as medium-sized (0.01 to 0.1%). The chain combines TRBV6-2 or TRBV6-3 with TRBJ2-7; D is perhaps TRBD2 (6 bases). Trimming took 3 bases from V and 1 from J, leaving 16 bases between them. The germline V gene has CDR1 MNHEY and CDR2 SVGEGT. The CDR3 runs 16 residues. CDR3 DNA sequence: TGTGCCAGCAGTTATAGTACCGGGAGTGTGTCCTACGAGCAGTACTTC. It yields the protein CASSYSTGSVSYEQYF.

This clonotype was counted many times. The chain employs TRBV9 and TRBJ2-1; D is undetermined. CDR3 length: 15 amino acids. With 0 bases removed from V and 9 bases from J, the gap between germline ends came to 16 bases. Per the germline V gene, CDR1 is SGDLS and CDR2 is YYNGEE. The CDR3 loop is CASSVAAAVTGEQFF. CDR3 bases: TGTGCCAGCAGCGTAGCTGCCGCTGTTACGGGTGAGCAGTTCTTC.

This clonotype was found many times. The chain links TRBV10-3 to TRBJ1-2; D call uncertain. The CDR3 has 14 amino acids. V was trimmed by 4 bases and J by 2 bases, leaving 11 bases between them. CDR1 and CDR2 from the germline V gene are ENHRY and SYGVKD. CDR3 coding DNA: TGTGCCATCAGTGGAACAGTATGGAACTATGGCTACACCTTC. Residues: CAISGTVWNYGYTF.

This clonotype occurred many times. The genes are TRBV20-1 and TRBJ2-7; D possibly matches TRBD1 or TRBD2 (5 bases each). Germline V gene sequence: CDR1 DFQATT, CDR2 SNEGSKA (reference sequence). V was shortened by 5 bases and J by 3 bases, with 20 bases between the two germline ends. This CDR3 is 15 amino acids long. CDR3 bases: TGCAGTGCTCCACGGGGCGGCAGGGCAGGCTACGAGCAGTACTTC. As protein: CSAPRGGRAGYEQYF.

This clonotype was found many times. V usage is TRBV20-1 and J usage is TRBJ2-3; TRBD1 matches at 8 bases. V gave up 5 bases and J gave up 1 base; unmatched junction bases: 5. Germline lookup yields CDR1 DFQATT and CDR2 SNEGSKA (reference sequence). This CDR3 has 14 residues. This chain's CDR3 is CSAFPDRGTDTQYF. Here the CDR3 DNA reads TGCAGTGCTTTCCCGGACAGGGGCACAGATACGCAGTATTTT.

The V gene is TRBV20-1, the J gene TRBJ2-4, with 7 bases aligning to TRBD2. Trimming at V came to 4 bases and at J to 5 bases, leaving 5 bases not matched to a gene. Germline V CDR1 and CDR2: DFQATT, SNEGSKA (reference sequence). CDR3 length: 13 amino acids. CDR3 DNA sequence: TGCAGTGCTACCCAGCGGGACCAAAACATTCAGTACTTC. Amino acids: CSATQRDQNIQYF.

This clonotype came up many times. The chain has TRBV12-3 or TRBV12-4 and TRBJ1-4; tentative D call: TRBD1 (5 bases). The CDR3 extends over 12 amino acids. V was clipped by 5 bases and J by 7 bases, with 8 bases between them. CDR3 DNA sequence: TGTGCCAGCAGTCAGGGCCCTGAAAAACTGTTTTTT. Protein product: CASSQGPEKLFF.

The chain is built from TRBV28 and TRBJ1-5; no clear D gene. Looked up from germline, CDR1 is MDHEN and CDR2 is SYDVKM. The CDR3 is 14 residues long. V lost 2 bases, J lost 1 base, and 6 bases lay in between. CDR3 nucleotides: TGTGCCAGCAGTTTAACGGGAAGCAATCAGCCCCAGCATTTT. Translated: CASSLTGSNQPQHF.

In this sample, this clonotype turned up many times. The rearrangement uses TRBV7-2 and TRBJ1-5, with a tentative D call TRBD1 (6 bases). This CDR3 region has 20 residues. V gave up 2 bases and J gave up 1 base, with 24 bases separating them. Germline values: CDR1 SGHTA, CDR2 FQGNSA. The CDR3 DNA follows: TGTGCCAGCAGCTTATCTGGGGGCACATGGAGGACAAACAGCAATCAGCCCCAGCATTTT. Its translation is CASSLSGGTWRTNSNQPQHF.

The table lists this clonotype with many counts. The V call is TRBV3-1, the J call TRBJ2-7; no firm D call. The CDR3 spans 13 residues. Germline V gives CDR1 LGHDT, CDR2 YNNKEL (reference sequence). Trimming removed 1 base at V and 5 bases at J, with 9 bases between. CDR3 sequence: CASSQVTGDEQYF. DNA of the CDR3: TGTGCCAGCAGCCAAGTTACGGGCGACGAGCAGTACTTC.

At least ten counts were recorded for this clonotype. V is TRBV9 and J is TRBJ2-1; 10 nucleotides align to TRBD2. J gave up 7 bases and V 0 bases, and 4 bases lay outside the gene matches. The CDR3 contains 15 residues. In germline, CDR1 is SGDLS, CDR2 YYNGEE. The CDR3 DNA follows: TGTGCCAGCAGCGTAGGCCCTAGCGGGAGTAATGAGCAGTTCTTC. It translates to CASSVGPSGSNEQFF.

This clonotype was seen many times. The V call is TRBV10-2, the J call TRBJ2-5; a weak D match, TRBD2 (5 bases). V was clipped by 4 bases and J by 4 bases, with 13 bases between them. CDR1 and CDR2 (germline): WSHSY, SAAADI. This CDR3 comprises 14 residues. The CDR3 coding sequence is TGCGCCAGCAGTGGGACGGACTGGAGAGAGACCCAGTACTTC. Translating it yields CASSGTDWRETQYF.

V is TRBV12-3 or TRBV12-4 and J is TRBJ1-1, with D possibly being TRBD1 (6 bases). The CDR3 spans 12 residues. V dropped 6 bases and J dropped 8 bases, with 13 bases sitting between them. CDR3: CASSGQQLEAFF. The CDR3 DNA follows: TGTGCCAGCAGCGGACAGCAACTCGAAGCTTTCTTT.

Remarks on this clonotype: This may be a read error, as it is one base from a much larger clone. V gene TRBV6-5 combines with J gene TRBJ1-4, with D unclear. The CDR3 runs to 15 residues. The V gene lost 0 bases and the J gene lost 11 bases, with 16 bases spanning the gap. Germline V gives CDR1 MNHEY, CDR2 SVGAGI. The CDR3, as DNA: TGTGCCAGCAGTTACTCGGGCCCCCCCCAAGGGAAACTGTTTTTT. This encodes CASSYSGPPQGKLFF.

Many counts were recorded for this clonotype. The J gene is TRBJ1-2, the V gene TRBV27; D remains ambiguous. Germline V gene data show CDR1 as MNHEY and CDR2 as SMNVEV (reference sequence). This CDR3 is 13 amino acids long. V was clipped by 5 bases and J by 8 bases, with 15 bases between them. CDR3 amino acids: CASSPDGPGGYTF. In DNA form, the CDR3 reads TGTGCCAGCAGTCCCGACGGGCCGGGGGGCTACACCTTC.

This clonotype came up many times. This chain links TRBV10-3 with TRBJ1-5, with 7 bases that match TRBD1. The CDR3 is 12 amino acids. Trimming removed 10 bases from V and 5 bases from J; junction bases left unmatched: 5. The germline CDR1 and CDR2 sequences are ENHRY and SYGVKD. CDR3 in amino acids: CATDTGDQPQHF. The CDR3 DNA follows: TGTGCCACTGATACAGGGGATCAGCCCCAGCATTTT.

This clonotype was detected only a few times. V and J are TRBV9 and TRBJ2-5, with 7 nucleotides matching TRBD2. Per germline, CDR1 SGDLS and CDR2 YYNGEE. The CDR3 loop spans 16 amino acids. Unmatched junction bases numbered 10, after V lost 0 bases and J lost 5 bases. This CDR3 is CASSVGGLAAGETQYF. CDR3 DNA: TGTGCCAGCAGCGTAGGCGGGCTAGCGGCTGGGGAGACCCAGTACTTC.

Ten or more counts support this clonotype. This chain connects TRBV7-9 to TRBJ2-5, with TRBD2 identical over 7 bases. CDR1 is SEHNR and CDR2 is FQNEAQ in the germline V gene (reference sequence). CDR3 length equals 15 residues. V was pared by 4 bases and J by 3 bases, with 8 bases of the junction left unmatched. This chain's CDR3 is CASSYDQAGEETQYF. CDR3 in DNA: TGTGCCAGCAGCTACGACCAGGCGGGAGAAGAGACCCAGTACTTC.